These T cell receptor beta chains were read from a single sample in a study of blood T cell repertoires in COVID-19. Sequencing was performed with immunoSEQ multiplex PCR; in TCRdb, only in-frame clones are kept and a portion is missing. The sample lists roughly 300,000 clones, 70% to 90% occurring once. The sequencing input was PBMCs or T cells enriched from blood (not recorded which). The origin of the receptors is a young woman who had recovered from COVID-19. Each CDR3 is given with its conserved first and last residue. A D gene is named only where the DNA matches it firmly. Size values are once, few and many counts, or a class for expanded clones, and some rows have none.

size: -; length: 11; J: TRBJ1-5; D: -; V: TRBV10-2; CDR3: CASSGLGSQHF; DNA: TGCGCCAGCAGTGGCCTCGGGTCCCAGCATTTT
size: -; length: 13; J: TRBJ1-5; D: -; V: TRBV6-5; CDR3: CASSSDSYQPQHF; DNA: TGTGCCAGCAGTTCTGACAGTTATCAGCCCCAGCATTTT
size: -; length: 14; J: TRBJ2-2; D: -; V: TRBV6-5; CDR3: CASSPGPNTGELFF; DNA: TGTGCCAGCAGCCCCGGTCCGAACACCGGGGAGCTGTTTTTT
size: -; length: 15; J: TRBJ1-2; D: TRBD1; V: TRBV14; CDR3: CASSRIGGAYYGYTF; DNA: TGTGCCAGCAGCCGAATAGGGGGCGCGTATTATGGCTACACCTTC
size: -; length: 13; J: TRBJ1-1; D: -; V: TRBV5-1; CDR3: CASSLVAGTEAFF; DNA: TGCGCCAGCAGCTTGGTAGCGGGCACTGAAGCTTTCTTT
size: -; length: 14; J: TRBJ2-7; D: -; V: TRBV7-2; CDR3: CASNLGGRVYEQYF; DNA: TGTGCCAGCAACTTAGGGGGGCGCGTGTACGAGCAGTACTTC
size: -; length: 17; J: TRBJ2-3; D: TRBD2; V: TRBV6-2/TRBV6-3; CDR3: CASSYPTSGGLADTQYF; DNA: TGTGCCAGCAGTTACCCGACTAGCGGGGGTCTGGCAGATACGCAGTATTTT
size: -; length: 13; J: TRBJ2-7; D: -; V: TRBV3-1/TRBV3-2; CDR3: CASSLRQSYEQYF; DNA: TGTGCCAGCAGCCTAAGACAAAGCTACGAGCAGTACTTC
size: -; length: 11; J: TRBJ1-2; D: TRBD1; V: TRBV9; CDR3: CASSGDRENTF; DNA: TGTGCCAGCAGCGGGGACAGGGAAAACACCTTC
size: few; length: 15; J: TRBJ2-1; D: TRBD2; V: TRBV6-1; CDR3: CASSEVASGGNEQFF; DNA: TGTGCCAGCAGTGAAGTCGCTAGCGGGGGCAATGAGCAGTTCTTC
size: -; length: 16; J: TRBJ1-5; D: -; V: TRBV25-1; CDR3: CASSGATGYSNQPQHF; DNA: TGTGCCAGCAGTGGAGCTACAGGGTATAGCAATCAGCCCCAGCATTTT
size: -; length: 15; J: TRBJ2-3; D: TRBD2; V: TRBV7-9; CDR3: CASSLPSGGTDTQYF; DNA: TGTGCCAGCAGCCTCCCTAGCGGAGGCACAGATACGCAGTATTTT
size: -; length: 15; J: TRBJ2-7; D: TRBD2; V: TRBV19; CDR3: CASSKTSGGSYEQYF; DNA: TGTGCCAGTAGTAAGACTAGCGGGGGGTCTTACGAGCAGTACTTC
size: -; length: 16; J: TRBJ2-2; D: TRBD2; V: TRBV3-1/TRBV3-2; CDR3: CASSQEGRGGPGELFF; DNA: TGTGCCAGCAGCCAAGAGGGCCGGGGGGGCCCCGGGGAGCTGTTTTTT
size: -; length: 14; J: TRBJ1-1; D: -; V: TRBV3-1/TRBV3-2; CDR3: CASSPRNSYTEAFF; DNA: TGTGCCAGCAGCCCAAGAAACAGTTACACTGAAGCTTTCTTT
size: once; length: 19; J: TRBJ2-1; D: TRBD2; V: TRBV11-2; CDR3: CASSKRGLAGGSSYNEQFF; DNA: TGTGCCAGCAGCAAGAGGGGACTAGCGGGGGGGAGCTCCTACAATGAGCAGTTCTTC
size: -; length: 14; J: TRBJ1-4; D: -; V: TRBV11-2; CDR3: CASSLDSSRGKLFF; DNA: TGTGCCAGCAGCCTGGACAGTTCCCGGGGAAAACTGTTTTTT
size: -; length: 12; J: TRBJ1-4; D: -; V: TRBV6-5; CDR3: CASSRGNEKLFF; DNA: TGTGCCAGCAGTAGGGGAAATGAAAAACTGTTTTTT
size: -; length: 15; J: TRBJ2-5; D: TRBD2; V: TRBV3-1/TRBV3-2; CDR3: CASSSGGGLQETQYF; DNA: TGTGCCAGCAGCAGCGGGGGGGGTCTCCAAGAGACCCAGTACTTC